The present TCR beta chain was sequenced within a study of blood T cells in healthy people across ages. Germline CDR1 is SEHNR and CDR2 is FQNEAQ (reference sequence). The CDR3 is made up of 15 amino acids. V lost 5 bases, J lost 2 bases, and 16 bases lay in between. A second PCR of 7 to 11 cycles used a sample-barcoded 5' primer and a J-beta primer mix. Every molecule of cDNA carried a tag from a template-switch adaptor with 12 random nucleotides. TCRdb recomputed calls from the 5' RACE reads with MiXCR, one row per CDR3 protein. The sample includes 1.4 million to 1.5 million distinct CDR3 sequences, around two fifths of them seen just once.

The sequence came from a woman younger than 30 in good health. The specimen sequenced was blood. The chain joins TRBV7-9 to TRBJ2-7, with no clear D. CDR3 residues: CASSPKMSAAYEQYF. CDR3 bases: TGTGCCAGCAGCCCGAAGATGTCAGCAGCCTACGAGCAGTACTTC.